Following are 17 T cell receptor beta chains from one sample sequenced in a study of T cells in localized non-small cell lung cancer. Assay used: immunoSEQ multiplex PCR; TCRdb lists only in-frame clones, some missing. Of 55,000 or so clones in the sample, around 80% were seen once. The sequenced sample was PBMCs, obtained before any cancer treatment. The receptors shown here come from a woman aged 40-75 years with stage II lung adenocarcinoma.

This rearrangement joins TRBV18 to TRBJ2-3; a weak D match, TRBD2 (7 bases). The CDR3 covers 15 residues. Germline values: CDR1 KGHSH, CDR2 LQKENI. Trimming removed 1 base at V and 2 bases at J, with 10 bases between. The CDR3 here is CASSPRGGDTDTQYF. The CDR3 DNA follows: TGTGCCAGCTCACCACGGGGGGGCGACACAGATACGCAGTATTTT.

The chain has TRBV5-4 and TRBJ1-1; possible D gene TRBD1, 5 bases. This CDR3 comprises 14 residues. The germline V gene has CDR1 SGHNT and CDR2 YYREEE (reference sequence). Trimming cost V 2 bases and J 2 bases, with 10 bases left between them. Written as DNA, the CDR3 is TGTGCCAGCAGCTTTGAGGGGCAAAACACTGAAGCTTTCTTT. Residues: CASSFEGQNTEAFF.

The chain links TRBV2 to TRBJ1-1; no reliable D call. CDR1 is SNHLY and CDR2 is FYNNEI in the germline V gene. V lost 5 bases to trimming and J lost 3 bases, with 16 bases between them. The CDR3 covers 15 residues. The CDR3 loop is CASSLLLPGDTEAFF. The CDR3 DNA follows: TGTGCCAGCAGTTTACTCCTTCCCGGGGACACTGAAGCTTTCTTT.

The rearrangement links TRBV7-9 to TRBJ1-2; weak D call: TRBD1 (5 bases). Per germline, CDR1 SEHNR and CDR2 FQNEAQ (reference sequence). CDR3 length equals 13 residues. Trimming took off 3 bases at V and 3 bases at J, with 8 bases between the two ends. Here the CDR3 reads CASSLQGDYGYTF. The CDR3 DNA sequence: TGTGCCAGCAGCTTGCAGGGTGACTATGGCTACACCTTC.

The CDR3 sequence is CASMVTLRGTNYGYTF. Written as DNA, the CDR3 is TGTGCCAGTATGGTTACGCTCAGGGGGACTAACTATGGCTACACCTTC. This chain joins TRBV19 and TRBJ1-2; TRBD1 agrees at 7 bases. CDR1 and CDR2 (germline): LNHDA, SQIVND (reference sequence). CDR3 length equals 16 residues. V gave up 7 bases and J gave up 0 bases; unmatched junction bases: 11.

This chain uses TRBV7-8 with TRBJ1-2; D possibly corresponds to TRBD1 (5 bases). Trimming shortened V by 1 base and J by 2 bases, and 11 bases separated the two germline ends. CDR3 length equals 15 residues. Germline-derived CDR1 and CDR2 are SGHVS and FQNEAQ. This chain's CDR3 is CASSLVLSGNYGYTF. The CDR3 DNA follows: TGTGCCAGCAGCTTAGTCCTTTCAGGGAACTATGGCTACACCTTC.

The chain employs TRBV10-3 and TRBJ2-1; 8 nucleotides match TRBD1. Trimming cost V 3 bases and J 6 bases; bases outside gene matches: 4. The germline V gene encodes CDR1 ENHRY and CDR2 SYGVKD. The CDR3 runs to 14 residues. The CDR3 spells CAISDRDRFNEQFF. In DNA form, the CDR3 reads TGTGCCATCAGTGACAGGGACAGGTTCAATGAGCAGTTCTTC.

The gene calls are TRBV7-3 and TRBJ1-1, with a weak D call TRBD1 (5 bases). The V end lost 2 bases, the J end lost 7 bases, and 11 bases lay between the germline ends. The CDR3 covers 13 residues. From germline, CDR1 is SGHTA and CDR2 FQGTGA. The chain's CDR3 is CASSLRGVHEAFF. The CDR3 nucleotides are TGTGCCAGCAGCTTACGGGGGGTCCATGAAGCTTTCTTT.

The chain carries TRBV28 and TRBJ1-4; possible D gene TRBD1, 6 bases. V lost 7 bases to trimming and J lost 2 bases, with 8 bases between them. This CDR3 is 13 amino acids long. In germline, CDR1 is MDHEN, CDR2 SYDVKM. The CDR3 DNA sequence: TGTGCCAGCATTGGGGGCACTAATGAAAAACTGTTTTTT. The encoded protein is CASIGGTNEKLFF.

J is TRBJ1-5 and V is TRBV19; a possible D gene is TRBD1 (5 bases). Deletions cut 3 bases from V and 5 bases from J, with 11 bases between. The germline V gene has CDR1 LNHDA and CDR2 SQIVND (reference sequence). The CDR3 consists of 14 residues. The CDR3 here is CASSMDQGDQPQHF. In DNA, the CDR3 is TGTGCCAGTAGTATGGACCAGGGTGATCAGCCCCAGCATTTT. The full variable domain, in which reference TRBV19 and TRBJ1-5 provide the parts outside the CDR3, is DGGITQSPKYLFRKEGQNVTLSCEQNLNHDAMYWYRQDPGQGLRLIYYSQIVNDFQKGDIAEGYSVSREKKESFPLTVTSAQKNPTAFYLCASSMDQGDQPQHFGDGTRLSIL.

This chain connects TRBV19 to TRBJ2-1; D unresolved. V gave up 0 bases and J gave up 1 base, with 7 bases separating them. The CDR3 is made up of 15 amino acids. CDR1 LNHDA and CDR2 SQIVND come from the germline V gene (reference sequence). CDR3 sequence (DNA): TGTGCCAGTAGTATAGATGGAGTTTCCTACAATGAGCAGTTCTTC. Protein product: CASSIDGVSYNEQFF.

CDR3 in amino acids: CASSYAGEGMNTEAFF. CDR3 nucleotides: TGTGCCAGCAGTTACGCAGGGGAAGGGATGAACACTGAAGCTTTCTTT. The genes are TRBV6-5 and TRBJ1-1; D might be TRBD1 (6 bases). The V gene's germline CDR1 is MNHEY and CDR2 SVGAGI. The CDR3 has 16 amino acids. V was trimmed by 2 bases and J by 0 bases, leaving 13 bases between them.

CDR3 protein: CASSKFSQGKGANYGYTF. CDR3 in DNA: TGTGCCAGCAGCAAATTCTCCCAGGGGAAAGGAGCTAACTATGGCTACACCTTC. The chain recombines TRBV21-1 with TRBJ1-2; the table's D call TRBD1 went unverified against the DNA. TRBV21-1 is a pseudogene segment. The CDR3 is made up of 18 amino acids.

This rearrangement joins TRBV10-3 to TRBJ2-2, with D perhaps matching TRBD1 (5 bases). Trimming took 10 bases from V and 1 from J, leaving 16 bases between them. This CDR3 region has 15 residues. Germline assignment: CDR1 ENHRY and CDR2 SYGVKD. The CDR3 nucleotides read TGTGCCACCCTTAGGGGCAAATGGAACACCGGGGAGCTGTTTTTT. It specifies CATLRGKWNTGELFF.

In DNA form, the CDR3 reads TGTGCCAGCAGCTTAGACAGCAATCAGCCCCAGCATTTT. It translates to CASSLDSNQPQHF. This sequence joins TRBV7-2 and TRBJ1-5; D is ambiguous. The CDR3 runs to 13 residues. The germline V gene has CDR1 SGHTA and CDR2 FQGNSA. V lost 1 base to trimming and J lost 1 base, with 2 bases between them.

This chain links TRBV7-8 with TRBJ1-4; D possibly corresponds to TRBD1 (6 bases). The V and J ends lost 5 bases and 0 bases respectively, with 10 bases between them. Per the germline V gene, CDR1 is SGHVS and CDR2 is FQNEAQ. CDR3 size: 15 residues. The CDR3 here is CASSPQGPTNEKLFF. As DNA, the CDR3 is TGTGCCAGCAGCCCACAGGGTCCAACTAATGAAAAACTGTTTTTT.

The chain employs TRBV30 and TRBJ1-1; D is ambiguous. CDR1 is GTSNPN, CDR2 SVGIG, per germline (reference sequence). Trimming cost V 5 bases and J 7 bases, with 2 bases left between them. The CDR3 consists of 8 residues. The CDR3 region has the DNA TGTGCCTGGGGTGAAGCTTTCTTT. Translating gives CAWGEAFF.